The 15 T cell receptor beta chains in this list originate from one sample, sequenced in a study of blood T cell repertoires in COVID-19. Measured with immunoSEQ multiplex PCR; TCRdb has only the in-frame clones, and not every one. The sample consists of 200,000 to 250,000 clones, roughly 89% of them appearing once. The sample taken for sequencing was PBMCs or T cells enriched from blood (not recorded which). These TCRs come from a man aged 25-45 years who had been exposed to COVID-19.

The chain couples TRBV7-6 to TRBJ2-3; perhaps TRBD1 as D (6 bases). V was trimmed by 1 base and J by 7 bases, leaving 12 bases between them. There are 14 residues in the CDR3. Germline CDR1 SGHVS, CDR2 FNYEAQ. The CDR3 here is CASSLGSGTHTQYF. The CDR3 nucleotides are TGTGCCAGCAGCTTAGGCTCGGGGACACATACGCAGTATTTT.

Comment on this clone: The junction shows a germline mismatch at one end, possibly a read error. The chain carries TRBV4-3 and TRBJ1-2, with D perhaps TRBD1 (5 bases). Germline loops: CDR1 LGHNA, CDR2 YSLEER. CDR3 length: 16 residues. This CDR3 reads CASSQELGTFRDGYTF. The CDR3 coding sequence is TGCGCCAGCAGCCAAGAACTCGGGACTTTTCGAGATGGCTACACTTTC.

The chain combines TRBV3-1 (or the pseudogene TRBV3-2) with TRBJ1-6; TRBD1 matches 10 bases. Germline CDR1 LGHDT, CDR2 YNNKEL (reference sequence). Trimming took 3 bases from V and 8 from J; bases not matched to a gene: 7. The CDR3 is 16 residues long. The CDR3 reads CASSQATGGNDSPLHF. CDR3 nucleotide sequence: TGTGCCAGCAGCCAGGCGACAGGGGGCAACGATTCACCCCTCCACTTT.

This clone was detected only once. The rearrangement joins TRBV7-6 to TRBJ1-5; D ambiguous. Germline values: CDR1 SGHVS, CDR2 FNYEAQ. CDR3 size: 14 residues. Trimming left V 5 bases short and J 4 bases short, with 12 bases between. Here the CDR3 DNA reads TGTGCCAGCAGCCATGAGGGTTGGAATCAGCCCCAGCATTTT. It specifies CASSHEGWNQPQHF.

The rearrangement joins TRBV12-5 to TRBJ2-7; 7 bases map to TRBD1. CDR3 length: 17 amino acids. Trimming removed 7 bases from V and 3 bases from J; junction bases left unmatched: 18. In germline, CDR1 is LGHNT, CDR2 FRNRAP. The CDR3 nucleotides read TGTGCTAGTGCCGTAGGCCTGAGGGGGCTCCGCTTCTACGAGCAGTACTTC. Translating it yields CASAVGLRGLRFYEQYF.

The rearrangement uses TRBV7-8 and TRBJ2-7; D is possibly TRBD2 (5 bases). Trimming removed 5 bases at V and 6 bases at J, with 17 bases between. Germline values: CDR1 SGHVS, CDR2 FQNEAQ. CDR3 length: 14 residues. CDR3 sequence: CASSPERWLFEQYF. The DNA of the CDR3 is TGTGCCAGCAGCCCCGAGCGGTGGCTTTTCGAGCAGTACTTC.

The chain couples TRBV20-1 to TRBJ1-3, with no clear D. V was clipped by 6 bases and J by 0 bases, with 3 bases between them. CDR3 length equals 11 residues. Germline assignment: CDR1 DFQATT and CDR2 SNEGSKA (reference sequence). DNA for the CDR3: TGCAGTGCCCTCTCTGGAAACACCATATATTTT. This translates into CSALSGNTIYF.

The V and J genes are TRBV2 and TRBJ1-2, with D perhaps matching TRBD1 (5 bases). This CDR3 has 15 amino acids. V was clipped by 8 bases and J by 4 bases, with 20 bases between them. Germline V gives CDR1 SNHLY, CDR2 FYNNEI. CDR3: CASRDSFRLSYGYTF. The CDR3 region has the DNA TGTGCCAGCCGGGACTCCTTTAGATTGAGCTATGGCTACACCTTC.

This chain links TRBV5-6 with TRBJ2-5; D gene unclear. The CDR3 is made up of 11 amino acids. The germline gives CDR1 SGHDT, CDR2 YYEEEE. The V end was cut by 0 bases, the J end by 7 bases, with 4 bases between. The CDR3 sequence: CASSLDRTQYF. The CDR3 nucleotides are TGTGCCAGCAGCTTGGATCGGACCCAGTACTTC.

This sequence joins TRBV15 and TRBJ1-2; D perhaps matches TRBD1 (5 bases). Germline V gives CDR1 LNHNV, CDR2 YYDKDF (reference sequence). V lost 1 base, J lost 6 bases, and 18 bases lay in between. The CDR3 consists of 16 residues. In nucleotides, the CDR3 is TGTGCCACCAGCAGAGTTAGTCCCCCAGGGCCTCATGGCTACACCTTC. This codes for CATSRVSPPGPHGYTF.

The V and J genes are TRBV10-3 and TRBJ2-5; D not certain. V lost 3 bases and J 4 bases, leaving 3 bases between the germline ends. This CDR3 is 11 amino acids long. Germline CDR1 and CDR2: ENHRY and SYGVKD. CDR3 sequence (DNA): TGTGCCATCAGTGACCTAGAGACCCAGTACTTC. The encoded protein is CAISDLETQYF.

The chain links TRBV5-1 to TRBJ2-5; D not certain. The germline V and J ends were trimmed by 0 bases and 0 bases, with 12 bases remaining between them. The CDR3 sequence is 16 residues long. Looked up from germline, CDR1 is SGHRS and CDR2 is YFSETQ. The CDR3 DNA reads TGCGCCAGCAGCTTGGGTACGAGGTGGTACCAAGAGACCCAGTACTTC. Protein: CASSLGTRWYQETQYF.

This chain uses TRBV11-3 with TRBJ2-7, with a tentative D call TRBD2 (6 bases). This CDR3 is built from 13 residues. The V end lost 5 bases, the J end lost 4 bases, and 12 bases lay between the germline ends. Germline CDR1 is SGHNT and CDR2 is YENEEA. In DNA, the CDR3 is TGTGCCAGCAGCCTCCGGGCGGGATACGAGCAGTACTTC. It specifies CASSLRAGYEQYF.

CDR3 residues: CSVEQDFYNEQFF. DNA of the CDR3: TGCAGCGTTGAACAGGATTTCTACAATGAGCAGTTCTTC. This chain connects TRBV29-1 to TRBJ2-1, with D unresolved. The CDR3 has 13 residues. CDR1 SQVTM and CDR2 ANQGSEA come from the germline V gene. Trimming pared 2 bases from V and 3 bases from J, leaving 8 bases between.

This chain connects TRBV30 to TRBJ1-3, with TRBD1 matching 7 bases. Germline V gene sequence: CDR1 GTSNPN, CDR2 SVGIG (reference sequence). The CDR3 length is 15 residues. J was trimmed by 4 bases and V by 2 bases; bases with no gene match: 8. The CDR3 coding sequence is TGTGCCTGGAGTCTAACAGGGGTCGCGGGAAACACCATATATTTT. It specifies CAWSLTGVAGNTIYF.